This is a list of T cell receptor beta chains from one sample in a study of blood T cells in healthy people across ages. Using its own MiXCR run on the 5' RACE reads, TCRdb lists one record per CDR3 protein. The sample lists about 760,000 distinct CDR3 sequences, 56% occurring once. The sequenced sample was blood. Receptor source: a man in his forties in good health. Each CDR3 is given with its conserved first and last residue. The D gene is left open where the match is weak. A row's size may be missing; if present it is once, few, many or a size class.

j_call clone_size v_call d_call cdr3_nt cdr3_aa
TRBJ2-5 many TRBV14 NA TGTGCCAGCAGCCAGGTCCAAGAGACCCAGTACTTC CASSQVQETQYF
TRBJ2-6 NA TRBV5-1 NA TGCGCCAGCAGCACCGGGGAGGCTGGGGCCAACGTCCTGACTTTC CASSTGEAGANVLTF
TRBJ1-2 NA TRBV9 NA TGTGCCAGCAGCGGCCCTCTCGGGACGGACTATGGCTACACCTTC CASSGPLGTDYGYTF
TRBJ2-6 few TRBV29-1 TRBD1 TGCAGGAGAACAGGGGCAACTGGGGCCAACGTCCTGACTTTC CRRTGATGANVLTF
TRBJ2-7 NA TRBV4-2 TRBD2 TGTGCCAGCAGTCAAGCCCTAGCGGGAGGGAACTCCTACGAGCAGTACTTC CASSQALAGGNSYEQYF
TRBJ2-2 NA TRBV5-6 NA TGTGCCAGCAGCTCCCCATTTGGTAGCGGCACCGGGGAGCTGTTTTTT CASSSPFGSGTGELFF
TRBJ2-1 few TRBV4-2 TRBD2 TGTGCCAGCAGCCAAGTCTCTCCGACTAGCGGGAGTTCTGAGCAGTTCTTC CASSQVSPTSGSSEQFF
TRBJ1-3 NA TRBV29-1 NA TGCAGCGTCCTATTCTCTGGAAACACCATATATTTT CSVLFSGNTIYF
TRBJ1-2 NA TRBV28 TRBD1 TGTGCCAGCAGTGGGTCCGGGACAGGGGATACTAACTATGGCTACACCTTC CASSGSGTGDTNYGYTF
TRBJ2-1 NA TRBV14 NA TGTGCCAGCAGCCAGATACCGGGGACCTCAGGGTTCTTC CASSQIPGTSGFF
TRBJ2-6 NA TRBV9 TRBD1 TGTGCCAGCGGTTTAGGGACAGGGGTCTCTGGGGCCAACGTCCTGACTTTC CASGLGTGVSGANVLTF
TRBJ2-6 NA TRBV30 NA TGTGCCTGGAGTGTTCGTGTAGCGATTGTCTACTCTGGGGCCAACGTCCTGACTTTC CAWSVRVAIVYSGANVLTF
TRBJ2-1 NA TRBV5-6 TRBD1 TGTGCCAGCAGCTCCGGGACAGTGTACAATGAGCAGTTCTTC CASSSGTVYNEQFF
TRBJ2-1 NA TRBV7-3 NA TGTGCCAGCAGCTTAATGGGTAGTGCTAGCCGACGCAATGAGCAGTTCTTC CASSLMGSASRRNEQFF
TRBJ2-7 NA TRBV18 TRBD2 TGTGCCAGCTCACCCATACTAGCGGGATCCGCCGAGCAGTACTTC CASSPILAGSAEQYF
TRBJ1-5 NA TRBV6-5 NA TGTGCCAGCAGTTACACCGGGGTGGGCAGCAATCAGCCCCAGCATTTT CASSYTGVGSNQPQHF
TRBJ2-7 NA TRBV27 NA TGTGCCAGCAGTTACGCCACTAGTCGTGCCTACGAGCAGTACTTC CASSYATSRAYEQYF
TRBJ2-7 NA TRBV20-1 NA TGCAGTGCTACGAGGCAGGGGCAGTACTTC CSATRQGQYF
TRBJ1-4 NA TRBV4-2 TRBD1 TGTGCCAGCAGCGCCCCCGGGACAGGTGACGAAAAACTGTTTTTT CASSAPGTGDEKLFF
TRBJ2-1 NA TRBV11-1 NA TGTGCCAGCAGCTTAGCTCCGGACAATGAGCAGTTCTTC CASSLAPDNEQFF
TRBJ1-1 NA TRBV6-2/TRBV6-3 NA TGTGCCAGCAGTTACGGGGGGGCGCCGACTGAAGCTTTCTTT CASSYGGAPTEAFF
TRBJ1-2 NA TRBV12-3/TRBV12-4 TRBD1 TGTGCCAGCAGCCCACGGCAGGGGGCTTACTATGGCTACACCTTC CASSPRQGAYYGYTF
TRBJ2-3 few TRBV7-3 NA TGTGCCAGCAGCCTACTCCCGACAAAAGATACGCAGTATTTT CASSLLPTKDTQYF
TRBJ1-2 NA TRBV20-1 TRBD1 TGCAGCGCCACAGGGGTCGGTGAGGGCTACACCTTC CSATGVGEGYTF
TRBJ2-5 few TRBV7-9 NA TGTGCCAGCAGCCATGAGGACGGTAAATCGACCCAGTACTTC CASSHEDGKSTQYF
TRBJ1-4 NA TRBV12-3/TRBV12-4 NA TGTGCCAGCAGACAGGCCATTAATGAAAAACTGTTTTTT CASRQAINEKLFF
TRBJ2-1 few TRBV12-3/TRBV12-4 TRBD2 TGTGCCAGCAGCCGGGGGACTAGCGGGTTCAATGAGCAGTTCTTC CASSRGTSGFNEQFF
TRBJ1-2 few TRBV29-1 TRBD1 TGCAGCGCCGCTAAGGGACAGGGGCGGGATGGCTACACCTTC CSAAKGQGRDGYTF
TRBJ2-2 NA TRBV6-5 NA TGTGCCAGCAGTCCACCGGACAGCGATAACACCGGGGAGCTGTTTTTT CASSPPDSDNTGELFF